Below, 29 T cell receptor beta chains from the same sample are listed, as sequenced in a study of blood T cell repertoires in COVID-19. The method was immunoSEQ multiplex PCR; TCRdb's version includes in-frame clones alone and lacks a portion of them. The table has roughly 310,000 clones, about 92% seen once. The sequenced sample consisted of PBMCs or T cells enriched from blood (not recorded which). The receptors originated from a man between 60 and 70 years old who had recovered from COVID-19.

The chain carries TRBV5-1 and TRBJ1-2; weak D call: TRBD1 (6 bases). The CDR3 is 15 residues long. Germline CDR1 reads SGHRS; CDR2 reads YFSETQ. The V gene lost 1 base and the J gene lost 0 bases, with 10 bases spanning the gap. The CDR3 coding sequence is TGCGCCAGCAGCTTGTGGGACACCGCTAACTATGGCTACACCTTC. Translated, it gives CASSLWDTANYGYTF. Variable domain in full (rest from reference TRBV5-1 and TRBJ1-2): KAGVTQTPRYLIKTRGQQVTLSCSPISGHRSVSWYQQTPGQGLQFLFEYFSETQRNKGNFPGRFSGRQFSNSRSEMNVSTLELGDSALYLCASSLWDTANYGYTFGSGTRLTVV.

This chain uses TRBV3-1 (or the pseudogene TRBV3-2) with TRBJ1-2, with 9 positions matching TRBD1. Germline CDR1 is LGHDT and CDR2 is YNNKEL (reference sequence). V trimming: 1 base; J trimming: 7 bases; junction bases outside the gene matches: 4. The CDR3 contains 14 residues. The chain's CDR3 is CASSQGQGVGGYTF. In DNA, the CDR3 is TGTGCCAGCAGCCAAGGACAGGGGGTTGGTGGCTACACCTTC.

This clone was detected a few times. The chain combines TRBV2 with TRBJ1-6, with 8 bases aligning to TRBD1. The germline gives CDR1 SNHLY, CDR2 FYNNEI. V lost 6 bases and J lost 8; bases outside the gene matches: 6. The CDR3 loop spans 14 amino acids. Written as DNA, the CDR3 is TGTGCCAGCAGGGTACAGGGGGTCGATTCACCCCTCCACTTT. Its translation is CASRVQGVDSPLHF. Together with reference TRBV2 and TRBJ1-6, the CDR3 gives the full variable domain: EPEVTQTPSHQVTQMGQEVILRCVPISNHLYFYWYRQILGQKVEFLVSFYNNEISEKSEIFDDQFSVERPDGSNFTLKIRSTKLEDSAMYFCASRVQGVDSPLHFGNGTRLTVT.

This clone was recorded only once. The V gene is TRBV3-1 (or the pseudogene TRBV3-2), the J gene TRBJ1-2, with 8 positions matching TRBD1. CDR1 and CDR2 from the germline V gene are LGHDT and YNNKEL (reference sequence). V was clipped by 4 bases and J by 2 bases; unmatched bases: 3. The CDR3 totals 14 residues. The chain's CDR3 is CASSRDRGNYGYTF. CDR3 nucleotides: TGTGCCAGCAGCCGTGACAGGGGAAACTATGGCTACACCTTC.

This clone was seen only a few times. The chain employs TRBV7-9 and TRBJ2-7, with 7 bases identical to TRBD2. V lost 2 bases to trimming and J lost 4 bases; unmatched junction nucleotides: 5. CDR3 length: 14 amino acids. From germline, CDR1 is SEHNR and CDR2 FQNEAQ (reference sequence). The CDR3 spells CASSLSGRGYEQYF. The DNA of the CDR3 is TGTGCCAGCAGCTTATCGGGGCGGGGGTACGAGCAGTACTTC. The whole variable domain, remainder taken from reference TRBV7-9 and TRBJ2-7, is DTGVSQNPRHKITKRGQNVTFRCDPISEHNRLYWYRQTLGQGPEFLTYFQNEAQLEKSRLLSDRFSAERPKGSFSTLEIQRTEQGDSAMYLCASSLSGRGYEQYFGPGTRLTVT.

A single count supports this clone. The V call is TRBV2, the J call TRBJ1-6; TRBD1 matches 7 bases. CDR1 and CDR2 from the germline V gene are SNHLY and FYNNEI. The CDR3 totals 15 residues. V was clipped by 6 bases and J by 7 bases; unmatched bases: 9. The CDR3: CASRVGGLGNSPLHF. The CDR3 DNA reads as TGTGCCAGCAGGGTAGGGGGCTTAGGAAATTCACCCCTCCACTTT.

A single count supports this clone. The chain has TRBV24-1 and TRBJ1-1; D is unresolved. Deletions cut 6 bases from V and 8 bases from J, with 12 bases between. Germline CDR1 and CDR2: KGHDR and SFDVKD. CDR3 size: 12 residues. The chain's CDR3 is CATSNGNQEAFF. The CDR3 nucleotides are TGTGCCACCAGTAACGGGAATCAAGAAGCTTTCTTT.

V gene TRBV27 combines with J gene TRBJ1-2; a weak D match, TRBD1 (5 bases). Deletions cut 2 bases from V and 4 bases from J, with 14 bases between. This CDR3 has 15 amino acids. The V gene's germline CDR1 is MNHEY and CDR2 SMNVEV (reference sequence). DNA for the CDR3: TGTGCCAGCAGTTTAGGTAGGGGCATTGTCTATGGCTACACCTTC. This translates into CASSLGRGIVYGYTF.

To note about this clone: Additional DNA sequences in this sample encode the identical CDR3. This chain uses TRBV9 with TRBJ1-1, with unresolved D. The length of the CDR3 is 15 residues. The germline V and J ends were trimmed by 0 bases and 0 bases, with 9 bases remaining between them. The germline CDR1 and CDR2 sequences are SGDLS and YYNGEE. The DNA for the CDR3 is TGTGCCAGCAGCGTAGTCTCAGGAATGAACACTGAAGCTTTCTTT. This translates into CASSVVSGMNTEAFF.

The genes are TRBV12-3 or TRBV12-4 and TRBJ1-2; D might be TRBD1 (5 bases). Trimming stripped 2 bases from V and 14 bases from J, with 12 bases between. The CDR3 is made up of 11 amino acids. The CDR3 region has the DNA TGTGCCAGCAGTTTATACGGCCGGACAACCTTC. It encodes CASSLYGRTTF.

The CDR3 region is CASSQDDRLNQPQHF. Here the CDR3 DNA reads TGTGCCAGCAGCCAAGACGACAGACTCAATCAGCCCCAGCATTTT. The chain carries TRBV3-1 (or the pseudogene TRBV3-2) and TRBJ1-5; TRBD1 might be the D (5 bases). The CDR3 has 15 residues. V was pared by 0 bases and J by 3 bases, with 9 bases between. The germline gives CDR1 LGHDT, CDR2 YNNKEL (reference sequence).

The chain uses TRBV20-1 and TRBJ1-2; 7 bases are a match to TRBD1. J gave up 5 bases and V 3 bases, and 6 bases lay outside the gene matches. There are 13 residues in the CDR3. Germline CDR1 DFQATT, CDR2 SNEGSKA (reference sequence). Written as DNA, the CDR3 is TGCAGTGCTAGTTCGCAGGGGGTTTATGGCTACACCTTC. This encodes CSASSQGVYGYTF.

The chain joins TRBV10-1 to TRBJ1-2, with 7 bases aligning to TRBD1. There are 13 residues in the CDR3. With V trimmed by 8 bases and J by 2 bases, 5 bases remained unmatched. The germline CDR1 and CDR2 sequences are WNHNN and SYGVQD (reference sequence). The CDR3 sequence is CASGADRNYGYTF. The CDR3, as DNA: TGCGCCAGCGGGGCGGACAGGAACTATGGCTACACCTTC.

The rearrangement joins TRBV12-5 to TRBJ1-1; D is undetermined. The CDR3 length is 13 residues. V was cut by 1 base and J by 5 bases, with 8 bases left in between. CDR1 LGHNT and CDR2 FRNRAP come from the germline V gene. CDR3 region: CASGLESGTEAFF. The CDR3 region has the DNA TGTGCTAGTGGTTTGGAATCAGGAACTGAAGCTTTCTTT.

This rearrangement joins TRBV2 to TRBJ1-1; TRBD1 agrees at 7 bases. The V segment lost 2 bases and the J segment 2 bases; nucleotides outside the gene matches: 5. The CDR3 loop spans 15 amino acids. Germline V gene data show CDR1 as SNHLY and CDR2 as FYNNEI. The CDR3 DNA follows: TGTGCCAGCAGTGAACTAAGGACAGGTAACACTGAAGCTTTCTTT. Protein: CASSELRTGNTEAFF.

The CDR3 nucleotides read TGTGCCAGCAGCTTAGCGCGAGGGAACACTGAAGCTTTCTTT. It encodes CASSLARGNTEAFF. The chain joins TRBV7-2 to TRBJ1-1, with D uncertain. The V end lost 0 bases, the J end lost 1 base, and 6 bases lay between the germline ends. The CDR3 is 14 residues long. Germline V lookup: CDR1 SGHTA, CDR2 FQGNSA.

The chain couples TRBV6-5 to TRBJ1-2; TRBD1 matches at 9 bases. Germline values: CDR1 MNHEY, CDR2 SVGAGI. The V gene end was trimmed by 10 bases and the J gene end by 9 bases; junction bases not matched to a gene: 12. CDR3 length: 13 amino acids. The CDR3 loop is CATRDRESGSYTF. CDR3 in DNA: TGTGCCACGAGGGACAGGGAGTCGGGAAGCTACACCTTC.

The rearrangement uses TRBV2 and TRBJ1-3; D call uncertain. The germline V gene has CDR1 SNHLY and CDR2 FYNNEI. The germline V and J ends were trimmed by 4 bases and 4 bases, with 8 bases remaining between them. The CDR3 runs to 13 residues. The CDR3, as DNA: TGTGCCAGCAGTGCGCAGGCGGGAAACACCATATATTTT. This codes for CASSAQAGNTIYF.

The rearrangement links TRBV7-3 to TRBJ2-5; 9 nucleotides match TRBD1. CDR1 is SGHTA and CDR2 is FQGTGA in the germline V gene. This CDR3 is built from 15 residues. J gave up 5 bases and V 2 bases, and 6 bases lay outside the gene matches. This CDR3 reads CASSLRGDRVETQYF. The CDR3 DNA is TGTGCCAGCAGCTTACGTGGGGACAGGGTGGAGACCCAGTACTTC. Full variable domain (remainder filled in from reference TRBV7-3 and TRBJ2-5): GAGVSQTPSNKVTEKGKYVELRCDPISGHTALYWYRQSLGQGPEFLIYFQGTGAADDSGLPNDRFFAVRPEGSVSTLKIQRTERGDSAVYLCASSLRGDRVETQYFGPGTRLLVL.

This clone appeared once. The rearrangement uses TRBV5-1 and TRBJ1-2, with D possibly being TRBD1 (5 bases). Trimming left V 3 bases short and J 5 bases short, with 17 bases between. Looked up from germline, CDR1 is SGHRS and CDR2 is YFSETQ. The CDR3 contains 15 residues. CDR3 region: CASSSTTGLGYGYTF. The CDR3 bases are TGCGCCAGCAGCTCGACAACAGGCTTGGGGTATGGCTACACCTTC. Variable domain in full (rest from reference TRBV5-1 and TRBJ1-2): KAGVTQTPRYLIKTRGQQVTLSCSPISGHRSVSWYQQTPGQGLQFLFEYFSETQRNKGNFPGRFSGRQFSNSRSEMNVSTLELGDSALYLCASSSTTGLGYGYTFGSGTRLTVV.

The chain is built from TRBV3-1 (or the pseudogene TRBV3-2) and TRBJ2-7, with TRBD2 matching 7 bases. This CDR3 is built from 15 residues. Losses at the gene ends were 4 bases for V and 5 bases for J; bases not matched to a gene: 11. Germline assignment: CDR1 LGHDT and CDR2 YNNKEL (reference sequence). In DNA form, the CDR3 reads TGTGCCAGCAGCCCCTCCTCCGGGGGGTTCCACGAGCAGTACTTC. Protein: CASSPSSGGFHEQYF.

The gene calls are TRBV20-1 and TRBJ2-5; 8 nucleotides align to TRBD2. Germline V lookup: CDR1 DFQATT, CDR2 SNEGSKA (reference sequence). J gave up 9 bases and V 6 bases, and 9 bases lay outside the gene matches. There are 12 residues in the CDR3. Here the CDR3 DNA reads TGCAGTGCCAGTAGGCGGGGGGTCGCCCAGTACTTC. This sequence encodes CSASRRGVAQYF.

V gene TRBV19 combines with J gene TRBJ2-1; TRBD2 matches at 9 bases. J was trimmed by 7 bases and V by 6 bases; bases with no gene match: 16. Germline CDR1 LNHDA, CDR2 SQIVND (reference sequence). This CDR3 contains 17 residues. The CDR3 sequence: CASRKTAGLAVRNEQFF. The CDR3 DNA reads TGTGCCAGTAGGAAAACGGCGGGACTAGCAGTTAGGAATGAGCAGTTCTTC.

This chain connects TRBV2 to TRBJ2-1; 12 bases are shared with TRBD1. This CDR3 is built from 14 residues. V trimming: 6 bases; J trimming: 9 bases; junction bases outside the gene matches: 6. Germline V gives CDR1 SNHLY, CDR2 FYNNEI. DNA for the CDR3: TGTGCCAGCAGGGTGGGACAGGGGGCTACTGAGCAGTTCTTC. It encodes CASRVGQGATEQFF.

Written as DNA, the CDR3 is TGTGCCAGCAGGCCCATCCCCGGTCTCCAGCCCCAGCATTTT. This sequence encodes CASRPIPGLQPQHF. The V call is TRBV27, the J call TRBJ1-5; D remains unclear. From germline, CDR1 is MNHEY and CDR2 SMNVEV (reference sequence). This CDR3 is 14 amino acids long. V lost 6 bases to trimming and J lost 7 bases, with 16 bases between them.

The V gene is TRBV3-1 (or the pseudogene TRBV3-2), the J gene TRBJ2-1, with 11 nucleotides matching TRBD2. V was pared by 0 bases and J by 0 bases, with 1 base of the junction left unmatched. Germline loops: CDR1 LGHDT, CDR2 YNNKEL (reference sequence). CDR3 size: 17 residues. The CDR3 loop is CASSQDLAGGSYNEQFF. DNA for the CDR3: TGTGCCAGCAGCCAAGATCTAGCGGGGGGCTCCTACAATGAGCAGTTCTTC.

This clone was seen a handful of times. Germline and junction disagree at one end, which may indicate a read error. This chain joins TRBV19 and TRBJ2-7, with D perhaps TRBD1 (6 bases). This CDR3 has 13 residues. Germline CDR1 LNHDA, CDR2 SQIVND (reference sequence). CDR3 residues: CASRDSVSYEQYF. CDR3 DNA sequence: TGTGCCAGTAGGGACAGCGTCTCCTATGAGCAGTACTTC.

CDR3 protein: CASSGDSQTEAFF. CDR3 nucleotide sequence: TGTGCCAGCAGTGGGGACAGTCAAACTGAAGCTTTCTTT. The V and J genes are TRBV2 and TRBJ1-1, with 7 bases fitting TRBD1. The ends lost 4 bases at V and 5 bases at J; junction bases unmatched: 4. This CDR3 contains 13 residues. Germline assignment: CDR1 SNHLY and CDR2 FYNNEI.

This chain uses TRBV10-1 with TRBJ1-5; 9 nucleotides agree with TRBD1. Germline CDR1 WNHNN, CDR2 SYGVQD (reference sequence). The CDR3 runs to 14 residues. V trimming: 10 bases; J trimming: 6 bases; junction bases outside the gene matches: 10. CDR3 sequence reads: CATIQSGQGQPQHF. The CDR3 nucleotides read TGCGCCACCATCCAATCGGGACAGGGTCAGCCCCAGCATTTT.